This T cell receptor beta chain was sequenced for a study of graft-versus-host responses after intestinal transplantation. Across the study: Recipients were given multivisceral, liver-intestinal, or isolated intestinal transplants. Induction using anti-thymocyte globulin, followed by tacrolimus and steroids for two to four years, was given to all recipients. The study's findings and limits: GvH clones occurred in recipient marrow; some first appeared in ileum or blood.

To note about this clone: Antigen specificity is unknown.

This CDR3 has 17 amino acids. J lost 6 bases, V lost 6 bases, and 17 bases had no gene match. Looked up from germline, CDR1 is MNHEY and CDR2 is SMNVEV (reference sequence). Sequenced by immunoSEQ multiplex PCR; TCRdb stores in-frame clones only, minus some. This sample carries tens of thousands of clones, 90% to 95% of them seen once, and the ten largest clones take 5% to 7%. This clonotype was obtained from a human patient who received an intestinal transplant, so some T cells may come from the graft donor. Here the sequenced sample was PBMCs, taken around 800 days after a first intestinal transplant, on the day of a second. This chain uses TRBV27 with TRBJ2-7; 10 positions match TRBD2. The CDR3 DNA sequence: TGTGCCAGCAGCCAGGGTCCCCCTACTAGCGGGGTCCCCGAGCAGTACTTC. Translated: CASSQGPPTSGVPEQYF.